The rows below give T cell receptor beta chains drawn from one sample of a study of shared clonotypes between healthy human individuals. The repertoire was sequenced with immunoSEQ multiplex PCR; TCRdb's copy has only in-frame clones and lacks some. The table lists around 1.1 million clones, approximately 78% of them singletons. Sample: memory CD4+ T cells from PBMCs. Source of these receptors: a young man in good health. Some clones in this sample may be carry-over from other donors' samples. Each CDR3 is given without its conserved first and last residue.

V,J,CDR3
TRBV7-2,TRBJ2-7,ASSLGPLTSPTYEQY
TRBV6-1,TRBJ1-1,ASSESFGFEGFSAF
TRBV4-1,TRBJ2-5,ASSPKDRGRETQY
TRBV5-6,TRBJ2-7,ASSFAQGHEQY
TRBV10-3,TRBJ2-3,AISGTGKIVNTQY
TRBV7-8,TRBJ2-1,ASSLIVGVINEQF
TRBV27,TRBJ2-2,ASRRTGGVGELF
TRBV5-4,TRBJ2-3,ASSFSGTGTQY
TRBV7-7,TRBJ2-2,ASSSLAGGPTGELF
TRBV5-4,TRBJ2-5,ASSLSSGSGGETQY
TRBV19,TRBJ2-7,ASSIVRDYEQY
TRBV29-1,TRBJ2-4,SVRQGTKNIQY
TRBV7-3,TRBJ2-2,ASSSPGGENTGELF
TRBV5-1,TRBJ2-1,ASRIEGEQF
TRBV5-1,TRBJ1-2,ASSLLQGSYGYT
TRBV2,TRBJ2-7,ASSDRGQGGI
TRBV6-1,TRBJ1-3,ASTIDRGNTIY
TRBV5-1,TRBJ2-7,ASGGTLTSGEQY
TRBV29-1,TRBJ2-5,SVGGTGPQVVQY
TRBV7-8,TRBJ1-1,ASSLDEVTEAF
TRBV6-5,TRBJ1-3,ASSSPKGSSGNTIY
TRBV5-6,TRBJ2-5,ASSSSQAGETQY
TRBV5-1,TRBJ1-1,ASSLALGFSTEAF
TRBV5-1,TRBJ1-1,ASSLAGGRGDRTEAF
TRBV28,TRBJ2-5,ASSSGGVQETQY
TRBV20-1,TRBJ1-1,SANFAEAF
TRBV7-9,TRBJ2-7,ASSLSYWGQGNEQY
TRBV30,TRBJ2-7,AWSGTSGRASYEQY
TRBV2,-,ASRPDSSYEQY
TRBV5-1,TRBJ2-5,ASSLAREEETQY
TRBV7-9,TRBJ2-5,ASNPGGPYQEAQY